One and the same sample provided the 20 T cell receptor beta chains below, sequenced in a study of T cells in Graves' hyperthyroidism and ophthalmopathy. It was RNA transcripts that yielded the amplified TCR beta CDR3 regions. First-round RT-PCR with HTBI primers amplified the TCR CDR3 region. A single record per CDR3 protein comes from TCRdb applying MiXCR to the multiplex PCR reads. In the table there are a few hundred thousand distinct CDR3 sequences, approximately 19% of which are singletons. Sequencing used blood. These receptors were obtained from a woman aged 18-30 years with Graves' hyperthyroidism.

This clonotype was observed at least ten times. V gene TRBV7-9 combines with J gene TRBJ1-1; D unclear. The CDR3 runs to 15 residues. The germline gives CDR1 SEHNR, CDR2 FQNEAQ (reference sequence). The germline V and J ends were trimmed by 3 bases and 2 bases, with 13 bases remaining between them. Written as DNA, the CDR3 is TGTGCCAGCAGCTTTGGACCCGTAACAAACACTGAAGCTTTCTTT. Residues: CASSFGPVTNTEAFF. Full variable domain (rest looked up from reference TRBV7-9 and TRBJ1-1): DTGVSQNPRHKITKRGQNVTFRCDPISEHNRLYWYRQTLGQGPEFLTYFQNEAQLEKSRLLSDRFSAERPKGSFSTLEIQRTEQGDSAMYLCASSFGPVTNTEAFFGQGTRLTVV.

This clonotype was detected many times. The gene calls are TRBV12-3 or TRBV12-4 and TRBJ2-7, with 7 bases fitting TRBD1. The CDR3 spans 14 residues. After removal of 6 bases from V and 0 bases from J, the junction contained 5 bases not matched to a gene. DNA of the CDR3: TGTGCCAGCAGCCTCCGGACAGGCTCCTACGAGCAGTACTTC. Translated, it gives CASSLRTGSYEQYF.

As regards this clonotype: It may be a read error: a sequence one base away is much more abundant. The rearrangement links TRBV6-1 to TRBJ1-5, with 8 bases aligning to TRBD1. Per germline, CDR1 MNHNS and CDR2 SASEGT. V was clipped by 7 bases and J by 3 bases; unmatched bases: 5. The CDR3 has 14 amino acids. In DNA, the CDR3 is TGTGCCAGCACCCAGGACAGGGACAATCAGCCCCAGCATTTT. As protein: CASTQDRDNQPQHF.

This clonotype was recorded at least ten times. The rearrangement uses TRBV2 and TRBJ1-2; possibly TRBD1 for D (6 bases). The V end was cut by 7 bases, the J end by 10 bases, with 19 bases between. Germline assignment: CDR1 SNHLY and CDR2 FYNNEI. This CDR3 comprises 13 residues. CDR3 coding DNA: TGTGCCAGCAATGGGGACACCTCACTCCCCTACACCTTC. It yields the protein CASNGDTSLPYTF.

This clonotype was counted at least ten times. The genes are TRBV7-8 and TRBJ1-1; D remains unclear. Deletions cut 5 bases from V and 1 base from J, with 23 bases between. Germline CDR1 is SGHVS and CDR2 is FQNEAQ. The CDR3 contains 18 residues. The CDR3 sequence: CASSPSRFKKPRNTEAFF. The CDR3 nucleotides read TGTGCCAGCAGCCCATCGAGATTTAAGAAGCCCAGGAACACTGAAGCTTTCTTT.

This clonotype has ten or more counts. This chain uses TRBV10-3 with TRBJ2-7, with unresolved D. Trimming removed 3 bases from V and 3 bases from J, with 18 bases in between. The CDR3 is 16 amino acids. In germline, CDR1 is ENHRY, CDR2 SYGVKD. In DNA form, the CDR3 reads TGTGCCATCAGTGACGTTCGATATCGAAGGGACTACGAGCAGTACTTC. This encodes CAISDVRYRRDYEQYF.

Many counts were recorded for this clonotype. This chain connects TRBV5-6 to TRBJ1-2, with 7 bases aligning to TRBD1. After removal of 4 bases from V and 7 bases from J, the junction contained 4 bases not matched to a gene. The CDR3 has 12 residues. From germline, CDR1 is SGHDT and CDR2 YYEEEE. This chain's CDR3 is CASSAQGTGYTF. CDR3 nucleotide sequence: TGTGCCAGCAGCGCACAGGGGACTGGCTACACCTTC.

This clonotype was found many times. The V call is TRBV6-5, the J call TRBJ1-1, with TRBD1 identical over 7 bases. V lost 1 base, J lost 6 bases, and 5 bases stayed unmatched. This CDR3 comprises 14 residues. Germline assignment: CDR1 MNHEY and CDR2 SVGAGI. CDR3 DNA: TGTGCCAGCAGTTACTTAGACAGGGCCCCTGAAGCTTTCTTT. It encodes CASSYLDRAPEAFF.

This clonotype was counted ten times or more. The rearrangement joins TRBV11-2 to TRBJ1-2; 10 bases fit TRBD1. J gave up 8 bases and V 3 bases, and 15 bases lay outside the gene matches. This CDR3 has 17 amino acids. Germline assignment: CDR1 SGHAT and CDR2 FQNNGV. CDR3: CASSFRPSGQGKEGYTF. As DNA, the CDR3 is TGTGCCAGCAGCTTCCGTCCTTCGGGACAGGGGAAGGAGGGCTACACCTTC.

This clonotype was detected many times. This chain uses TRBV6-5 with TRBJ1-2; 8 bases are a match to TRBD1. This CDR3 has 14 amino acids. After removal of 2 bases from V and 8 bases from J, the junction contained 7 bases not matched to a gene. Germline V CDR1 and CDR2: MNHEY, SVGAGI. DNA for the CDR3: TGTGCCAGCAGTTACCCTGGACAGGGCGACGGCTACACCTTC. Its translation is CASSYPGQGDGYTF.

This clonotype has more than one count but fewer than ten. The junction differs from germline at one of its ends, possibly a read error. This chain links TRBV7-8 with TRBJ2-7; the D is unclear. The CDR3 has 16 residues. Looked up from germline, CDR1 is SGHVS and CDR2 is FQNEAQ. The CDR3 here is CASSLGGRVSPYEQHF. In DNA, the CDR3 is TGTGCCAGCAGCTTAGGGGGTAGGGTTAGTCCCTACGAGCAGCACTTC.

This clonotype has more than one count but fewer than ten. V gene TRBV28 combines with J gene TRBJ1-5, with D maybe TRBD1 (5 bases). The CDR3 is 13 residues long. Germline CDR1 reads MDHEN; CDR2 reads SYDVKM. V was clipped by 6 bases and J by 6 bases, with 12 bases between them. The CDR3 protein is CASSGTSGQPQHF. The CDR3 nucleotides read TGTGCCAGCAGCGGGACCTCGGGTCAGCCCCAGCATTTT.

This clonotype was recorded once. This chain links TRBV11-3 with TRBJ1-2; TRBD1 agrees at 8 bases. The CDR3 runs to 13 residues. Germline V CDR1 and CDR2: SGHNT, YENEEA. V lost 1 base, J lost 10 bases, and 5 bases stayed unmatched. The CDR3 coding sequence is TGTGCCAGCAGCTTAGGAGGACAGGGCCCCTACACCTTC. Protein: CASSLGGQGPYTF. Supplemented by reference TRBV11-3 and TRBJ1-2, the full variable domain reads EAGVVQSPRYKIIEKKQPVAFWCNPISGHNTLYWYLQNLGQGPELLIRYENEEAVDDSQLPKDRFSAERLKGVDSTLKIQPAELGDSAVYLCASSLGGQGPYTFGSGTRLTVV.

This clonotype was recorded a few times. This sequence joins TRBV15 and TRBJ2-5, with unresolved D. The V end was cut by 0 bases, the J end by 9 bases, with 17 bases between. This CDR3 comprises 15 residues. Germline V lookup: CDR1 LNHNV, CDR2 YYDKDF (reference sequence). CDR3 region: CATSRERMGPRAQYF. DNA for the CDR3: TGTGCCACCAGCAGAGAAAGAATGGGCCCCCGGGCCCAGTACTTC.

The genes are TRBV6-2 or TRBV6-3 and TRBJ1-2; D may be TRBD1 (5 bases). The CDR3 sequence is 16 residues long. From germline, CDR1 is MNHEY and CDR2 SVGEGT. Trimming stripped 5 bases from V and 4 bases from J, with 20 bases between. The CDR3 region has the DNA TGTGCCAGCAGTCAGCCCCCGGGACGGATGATCTATGGCTACACCTTC. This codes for CASSQPPGRMIYGYTF.

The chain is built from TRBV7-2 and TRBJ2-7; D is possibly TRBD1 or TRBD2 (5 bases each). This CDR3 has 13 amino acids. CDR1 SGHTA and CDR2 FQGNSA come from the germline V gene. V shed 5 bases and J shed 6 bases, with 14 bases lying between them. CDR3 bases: TGTGCCAGCAGCCCAACGGGACGAAGCGAGCAGTACTTC. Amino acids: CASSPTGRSEQYF.

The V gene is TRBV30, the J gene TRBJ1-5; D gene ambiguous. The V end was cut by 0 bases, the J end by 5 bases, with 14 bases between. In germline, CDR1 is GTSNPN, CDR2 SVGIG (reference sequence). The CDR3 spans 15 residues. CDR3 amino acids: CAWSVDVEVHQPQHF. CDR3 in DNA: TGTGCCTGGAGTGTTGATGTTGAGGTACATCAGCCCCAGCATTTT.

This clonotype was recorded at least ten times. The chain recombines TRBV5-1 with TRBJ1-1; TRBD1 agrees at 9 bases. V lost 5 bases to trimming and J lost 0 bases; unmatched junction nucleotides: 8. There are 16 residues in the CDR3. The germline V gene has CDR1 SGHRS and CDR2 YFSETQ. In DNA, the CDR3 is TGCGCCAGCAGGGAAAGGACAGGGGTCCTGAACACTGAAGCTTTCTTT. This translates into CASRERTGVLNTEAFF. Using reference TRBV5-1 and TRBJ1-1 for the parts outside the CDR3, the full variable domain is KAGVTQTPRYLIKTRGQQVTLSCSPISGHRSVSWYQQTPGQGLQFLFEYFSETQRNKGNFPGRFSGRQFSNSRSEMNVSTLELGDSALYLCASRERTGVLNTEAFFGQGTRLTVV.

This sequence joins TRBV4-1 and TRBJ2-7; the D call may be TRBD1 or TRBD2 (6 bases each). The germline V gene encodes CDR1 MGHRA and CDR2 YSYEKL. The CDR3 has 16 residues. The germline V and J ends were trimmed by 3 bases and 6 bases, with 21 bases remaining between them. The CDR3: CASSQGRGGNFIEQYF. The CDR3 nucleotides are TGCGCCAGCAGCCAGGGCCGAGGGGGGAACTTTATCGAGCAGTACTTC.

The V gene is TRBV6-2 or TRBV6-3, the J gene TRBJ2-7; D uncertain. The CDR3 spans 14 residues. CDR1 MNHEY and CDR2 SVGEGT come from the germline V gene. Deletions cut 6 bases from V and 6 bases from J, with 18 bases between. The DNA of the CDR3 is TGTGCCAGCAGATCGGAAAAGTACAGAGCCGAGCAGTACTTC. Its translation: CASRSEKYRAEQYF.